This passage covers 3 T cell receptor beta chains from one sample sequenced in a study of CD8 T cells in ankylosing spondylitis. Each CDR3 protein gets one entry after TCRdb re-called the 5' RACE reads with MiXCR. The sample consists of 300,000 to 400,000 distinct CDR3 sequences, about 14% of them appearing once. Sequenced material: blood, either unsorted or a sorted T cell fraction (not recorded which). These TCRs come from a male donor with ankylosing spondylitis or in good health (not recorded which).

This clonotype was observed a handful of times. The CDR3 reads CASNPGQGPQETQYF. CDR3 nucleotide sequence: TGTGCCAGCAACCCGGGACAGGGGCCCCAAGAGACCCAGTACTTC. The genes are TRBV7-9 and TRBJ2-5; 10 nucleotides align to TRBD1. The CDR3 extends over 15 amino acids. Germline trimming cut 7 bases from V and 1 base from J; bases unmatched to any gene: 6. The germline V gene has CDR1 SEHNR and CDR2 FQNEAQ (reference sequence).

The rearrangement uses TRBV2 and TRBJ1-3; no definite D call. This CDR3 region has 14 residues. The V and J ends lost 7 bases and 0 bases respectively, with 10 bases between them. CDR1 SNHLY and CDR2 FYNNEI come from the germline V gene. CDR3 coding DNA: TGTGCCAGCAAATCGGGAAGCTCTGGAAACACCATATATTTT. This codes for CASKSGSSGNTIYF. The full variable domain, completed using reference TRBV2 and TRBJ1-3, is EPEVTQTPSHQVTQMGQEVILRCVPISNHLYFYWYRQILGQKVEFLVSFYNNEISEKSEIFDDQFSVERPDGSNFTLKIRSTKLEDSAMYFCASKSGSSGNTIYFGEGSWLTVV.

The V gene is TRBV20-1, the J gene TRBJ2-3, with D unresolved. The CDR3 is 11 amino acids. CDR1 is DFQATT, CDR2 SNEGSKA, per germline (reference sequence). The V gene lost 2 bases and the J gene lost 3 bases, with 3 bases spanning the gap. The CDR3 DNA is TGCAGTGCTAGAAAAACAGATACGCAGTATTTT. Amino acid sequence: CSARKTDTQYF.